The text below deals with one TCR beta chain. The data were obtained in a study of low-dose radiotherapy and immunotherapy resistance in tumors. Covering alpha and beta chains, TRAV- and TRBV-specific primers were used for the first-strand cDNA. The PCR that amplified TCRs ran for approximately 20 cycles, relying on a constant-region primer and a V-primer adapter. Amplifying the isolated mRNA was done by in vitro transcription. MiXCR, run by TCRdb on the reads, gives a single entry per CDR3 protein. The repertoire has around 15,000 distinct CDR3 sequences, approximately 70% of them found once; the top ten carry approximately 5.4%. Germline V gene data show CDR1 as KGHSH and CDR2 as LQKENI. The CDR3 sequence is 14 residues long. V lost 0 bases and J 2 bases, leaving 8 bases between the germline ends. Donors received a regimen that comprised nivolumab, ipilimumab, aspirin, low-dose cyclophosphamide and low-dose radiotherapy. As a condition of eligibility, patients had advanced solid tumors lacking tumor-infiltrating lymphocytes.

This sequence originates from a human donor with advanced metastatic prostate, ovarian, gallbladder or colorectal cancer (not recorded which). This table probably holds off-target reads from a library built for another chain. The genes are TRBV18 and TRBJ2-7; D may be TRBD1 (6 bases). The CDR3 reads CASSPPPGAYEQYF. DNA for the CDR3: TGTGCCAGCTCACCACCCCCAGGGGCCTACGAGCAGTACTTC.